These T cell receptor beta chains were read from a single sample in a study of cytomegalovirus exposure and HLA in healthy donors. The repertoire was sequenced with immunoSEQ multiplex PCR; TCRdb's copy has only in-frame clones and lacks some. The sample table sets out 65,000 to 85,000 clones. Sequencing was performed on PBMCs. These TCRs come from a female donor in good health and CMV-seropositive. The CDR3 runs from the conserved cysteine through the conserved F or W. The order of the fields is V gene, D gene, J gene, CDR3 protein, CDR3 DNA. A D gene is named only where the DNA matches it firmly.

V: TRBV28
D: .
J: TRBJ2-7
CDR3: CASSFFVDEQYF
DNA: TGTGCCAGCAGTTTTTTTGTAGACGAGCAGTACTTC

V: TRBV5-8
D: .
J: TRBJ1-6
CDR3: CASSDQRKVKPLHF
DNA: TGTGCCAGCAGTGACCAGCGGAAGGTAAAACCCCTCCACTTT

V: TRBV28
D: .
J: TRBJ2-2
CDR3: CASSLRSGELFF
DNA: TGTGCCAGCAGTTTACGGTCCGGGGAGCTGTTTTTT

V: TRBV7-9
D: .
J: TRBJ2-7
CDR3: CASSLVTRIEQYF
DNA: TGTGCCAGCAGCTTAGTTACCAGGATCGAGCAGTACTTC

V: TRBV4-2
D: .
J: TRBJ1-2
CDR3: CASSQDLTKPGYTF
DNA: TGTGCCAGCAGCCAAGATTTAACTAAACCTGGCTACACCTTC

V: TRBV7-9
D: .
J: TRBJ1-3
CDR3: CASSQGVGTAGNTIYF
DNA: TGTGCCAGCAGCCAAGGCGTGGGGACTGCTGGAAACACCATATATTTT

V: TRBV11-2
D: TRBD1
J: TRBJ1-4
CDR3: CASSQGQGGWRANEKLFF
DNA: TGTGCCAGCAGTCAGGGACAGGGGGGATGGCGCGCTAATGAAAAACTGTTTTTT

V: TRBV10-2
D: TRBD1
J: TRBJ1-4
CDR3: CASQGGKGVELFF
DNA: TGCGCCAGTCAGGGGGGCAAAGGGGTGGAACTGTTTTTT

V: TRBV19
D: TRBD1
J: TRBJ2-2
CDR3: CASRGQGDTGELFF
DNA: TGTGCCAGTAGGGGACAGGGAGACACCGGGGAGCTGTTTTTT

V: TRBV2
D: .
J: TRBJ2-1
CDR3: CASSEGESSYNEQFF
DNA: TGTGCCAGCAGTGAAGGAGAGAGCTCCTACAATGAGCAGTTCTTC

V: TRBV9
D: TRBD1
J: TRBJ1-5
CDR3: CASSPGTGVSNQPQHF
DNA: TGTGCCAGCAGCCCCGGGACAGGGGTTAGCAATCAGCCCCAGCATTTT

V: TRBV5-6
D: .
J: TRBJ1-2
CDR3: CASSFPGYGYTF
DNA: TGTGCCAGCAGCTTTCCAGGCTATGGCTACACCTTC

V: TRBV9
D: .
J: TRBJ1-4
CDR3: CASSVDIATNEKLFF
DNA: TGTGCCAGCAGCGTAGATATTGCAACTAATGAAAAACTGTTTTTT

V: TRBV28
D: .
J: TRBJ1-5
CDR3: CASSSIVVQPQHF
DNA: TGTGCCAGCAGTTCTATCGTTGTTCAGCCCCAGCATTTT

V: TRBV9
D: .
J: TRBJ1-1
CDR3: CASRLTDYTEAFF
DNA: TGTGCCAGTCGCCTGACAGATTACACTGAAGCTTTCTTT

V: TRBV5-3
D: .
J: TRBJ2-1
CDR3: CARSLGGSYRPQFF
DNA: TGTGCCAGAAGCTTGGGCGGTAGTTATCGACCGCAGTTCTTC